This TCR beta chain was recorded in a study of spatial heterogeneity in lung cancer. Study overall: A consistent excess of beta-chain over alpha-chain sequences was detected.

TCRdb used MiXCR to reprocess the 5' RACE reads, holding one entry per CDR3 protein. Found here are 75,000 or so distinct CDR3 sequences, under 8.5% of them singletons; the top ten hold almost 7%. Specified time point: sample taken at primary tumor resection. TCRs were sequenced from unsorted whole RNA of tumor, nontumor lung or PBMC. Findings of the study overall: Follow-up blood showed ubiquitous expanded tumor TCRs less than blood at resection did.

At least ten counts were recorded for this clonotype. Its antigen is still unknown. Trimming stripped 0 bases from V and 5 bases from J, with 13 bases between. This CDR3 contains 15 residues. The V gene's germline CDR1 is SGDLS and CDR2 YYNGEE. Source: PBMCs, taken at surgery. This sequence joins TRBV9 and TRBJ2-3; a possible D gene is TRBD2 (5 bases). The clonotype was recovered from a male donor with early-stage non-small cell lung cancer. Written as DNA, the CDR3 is TGTGCCAGCAGCGTAGACACGGGATCGGTAGATACGCAGTATTTT. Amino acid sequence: CASSVDTGSVDTQYF.